The source of this TCR beta chain is a study of human T cells and chemical hapten exposure. At the level of the study: TCR yields differed between samples (mainly from small differences in pooled library volume).

TCRdb called the 5' RACE reads again in MiXCR, with one record for every CDR3 protein. The data contain about 140,000 distinct CDR3 sequences, roughly 4% of them seen just once; the ten biggest clones take up about 1.3%. This clonotype was observed at least ten times. What it binds is unknown. Study conclusions and caveats: Those TCRs sitting above 1 in 1000 frequency stayed the same with DPC sensitization.

The germline V and J ends were trimmed by 4 bases and 3 bases, with 7 bases remaining between them. The CDR3 has 12 residues. The V gene's germline CDR1 is SEHNR and CDR2 FQNEAQ (reference sequence). Total RNA came from unfractionated whole blood. The rearrangement joins TRBV7-9 to TRBJ2-7; D remains unclear. This TCR was sampled from a female donor in good health. CDR3 DNA sequence: TGTGCCAGCAGCTCCCAGAACTACGAGCAGTACTTC. Its translation is CASSSQNYEQYF.